The subject of this entry is one TCR beta chain. Its antigen is not identified. Clones were read by immunoSEQ multiplex PCR, and TCRdb kept only the in-frame ones, dropping some. The sample carries 110,000 to 150,000 clones, approximately 89% recorded once. J lost 1 base, V lost 8 bases, and 4 bases had no gene match. This CDR3 contains 14 residues. CDR1 is SNHLY, CDR2 FYNNEI, per germline. The donors were part of the validation cohort, which consisted of 120 subjects and was separate from the first cohort of about 720 subjects. These data originate in a study of cytomegalovirus exposure and HLA in healthy donors. General study results and limits: TCR sequences were mostly rare, though some public TCRs occurred in many donors. Subsequent analysis of the 120 or so validation repertoires found a tendency for first-cohort TCR clusters to co-occur.

Material: PBMCs. The chain links TRBV2 to TRBJ1-2; TRBD1 matches at 10 bases. The sequence came from a woman aged 18 to 35 in good health and CMV-seropositive. CDR3 DNA: TGTGCCAGCGTCCGGGACAGGGGTAACTATGGCTACACCTTC. Amino acid sequence: CASVRDRGNYGYTF.